This T cell receptor beta chain was captured by sequencing in a study of blood T cell repertoires in COVID-19. On the study more broadly: Collection of acute and convalescent COVID-19 samples took place in the United States, Italy and Spain. In each case, the material was cDNA or gDNA derived from T cells, B-cell-depleted T cells, or PBMCs.

As processed by the authors: Estimated nucleated cell counts came from reference gene primer amplification. Libraries were prepared by immunoSEQ multiplex PCR; TCRdb keeps only in-frame clonotypes and omits some of them. From that table come the V and J calls and clone size; the DNA was used to work out D and trimming. The table shows around 250,000 clones, with 82% occurring only once. The sample holds one count of this clone. The germline V gene encodes CDR1 MDHEN and CDR2 SYDVKM. The CDR3 contains 15 residues. V lost 1 base to trimming and J lost 6 bases, with 15 bases between them. The sequence derives from a woman aged 18-29 years with acute or convalescent COVID-19. The J gene is TRBJ2-5, the V gene TRBV28, with D possibly matching TRBD1 (7 bases). The sequenced sample was peripheral blood. CDR3 sequence reads: CASSLFGGGVKTQYF. The CDR3 region has the DNA TGTGCCAGCAGTTTATTTGGAGGGGGCGTCAAGACCCAGTACTTC.